These 29 T cell receptor beta chains were all obtained from the same sample, sequenced in a study of blood T cell repertoires in COVID-19. The protocol was immunoSEQ multiplex PCR, while the TCRdb copy is restricted to in-frame clones and leaves out a portion. This table holds roughly 230,000 clones, nearly 95% found once. Sequencing was carried out using peripheral blood. Source of these receptors: a man aged 25-45 years with COVID-19, enrolled during active disease.

V gene TRBV6-5 combines with J gene TRBJ1-3; 8 bases map to TRBD1. CDR3 size: 16 residues. The V gene's germline CDR1 is MNHEY and CDR2 SVGAGI. Unmatched junction bases numbered 5, after V lost 1 base and J lost 3 bases. CDR3 sequence: CASSYYRTGYGNTIYF. The CDR3 nucleotides read TGTGCCAGCAGTTACTATAGGACAGGGTATGGAAACACCATATATTTT.

The V and J genes are TRBV6-1 and TRBJ2-2; the D gene is possibly TRBD2 (6 bases). Germline assignment: CDR1 MNHNS and CDR2 SASEGT. This CDR3 spans 15 amino acids. Deletions cut 3 bases from V and 2 bases from J, with 10 bases between. The CDR3 bases are TGTGCCAGCAGTGACGCGGGGCTCAACACCGGGGAGCTGTTTTTT. It specifies CASSDAGLNTGELFF.

The CDR3 nucleotides read TGTGCCAGCATCCCCTCTTTTAACACCGGGGAGCTGTTTTTT. It codes for CASIPSFNTGELFF. The V gene is TRBV2, the J gene TRBJ2-2; no clear D. The V end lost 7 bases, the J end lost 2 bases, and 11 bases lay between the germline ends. Germline CDR1 reads SNHLY; CDR2 reads FYNNEI. CDR3 length: 14 amino acids.

The rearrangement joins TRBV5-4 to TRBJ2-7; D might be TRBD2 (5 bases). CDR3 size: 17 residues. From germline, CDR1 is SGHNT and CDR2 YYREEE (reference sequence). The V and J ends lost 0 bases and 0 bases respectively, with 16 bases between them. The CDR3, as DNA: TGTGCCAGCAGCTTGGGCGGGCGAGCGCTGAGCTCCTACGAGCAGTACTTC. It is translated as CASSLGGRALSSYEQYF.

The chain recombines TRBV2 with TRBJ2-2; a weak D match, TRBD2 (5 bases). V was trimmed by 3 bases and J by 0 bases, leaving 14 bases between them. This CDR3 has 17 residues. Looked up from germline, CDR1 is SNHLY and CDR2 is FYNNEI. As DNA, the CDR3 is TGTGCCAGCAGTGAGGCCCTCTGGCGGGCGAACACCGGGGAGCTGTTTTTT. This encodes CASSEALWRANTGELFF.

J is TRBJ2-3 and V is TRBV5-1; a weak D match, TRBD2 (6 bases). The germline CDR1 and CDR2 sequences are SGHRS and YFSETQ. V lost 0 bases to trimming and J lost 5 bases, with 16 bases between them. CDR3 length equals 16 residues. CDR3 coding DNA: TGCGCCAGCAGCTTGGAAAATCGGGGGTCCGGAGATACGCAGTATTTT. Translating gives CASSLENRGSGDTQYF.

The V call is TRBV5-4, the J call TRBJ1-5; D might be TRBD1 (5 bases). With 4 bases removed from V and 5 bases from J, the gap between germline ends came to 10 bases. Germline CDR1 is SGHNT and CDR2 is YYREEE (reference sequence). The CDR3 runs to 13 residues. The CDR3 loop is CASSGGRDQPQHF. CDR3 nucleotide sequence: TGTGCCAGCAGCGGGGGGAGGGATCAGCCCCAGCATTTT.

The chain is built from TRBV2 and TRBJ2-1; TRBD2 agrees at 11 bases. Trimming removed 6 bases from V and 10 bases from J; junction bases left unmatched: 11. This CDR3 is built from 15 residues. From germline, CDR1 is SNHLY and CDR2 FYNNEI. The CDR3 spells CASRIGTSGATEQFF. The DNA for the CDR3 is TGTGCCAGCAGGATCGGGACTAGCGGTGCCACAGAGCAGTTCTTC.

The chain employs TRBV6-5 and TRBJ1-2; 7 nucleotides align to TRBD1. With 6 bases clipped from V and 4 bases from J, the junction kept 8 bases outside the gene matches. Germline V gene sequence: CDR1 MNHEY, CDR2 SVGAGI. The CDR3 totals 14 residues. CDR3 loop: CASRTDRDGYGYTF. For the CDR3, the DNA is TGTGCCAGCAGGACCGACAGGGATGGCTATGGCTACACCTTC.

The chain has TRBV29-1 and TRBJ1-1; D unresolved. In germline, CDR1 is SQVTM, CDR2 ANQGSEA. With 8 bases removed from V and 0 bases from J, the gap between germline ends came to 10 bases. The CDR3 contains 12 residues. CDR3 region: CSTAPVNTEAFF. CDR3 bases: TGCAGCACCGCCCCAGTGAACACTGAAGCTTTCTTT. Looking up the rest from reference TRBV29-1 and TRBJ1-1 gives the full variable domain: SAVISQKPSRDICQRGTSLTIQCQVDSQVTMMFWYRQQPGQSLTLIATANQGSEATYESGFVIDKFPISRPNLTFSTLTVSNMSPEDSSIYLCSTAPVNTEAFFGQGTRLTVV.

The rearrangement joins TRBV5-1 to TRBJ2-7; the match to TRBD1 covers 8 bases. V was pared by 0 bases and J by 3 bases, with 11 bases of the junction left unmatched. Germline CDR1 reads SGHRS; CDR2 reads YFSETQ. The CDR3 has 17 residues. The CDR3 DNA reads as TGCGCCAGCAGCTTGGCCCAGGGGGCATCCGTCCGCTACGAGCAGTACTTC. It codes for CASSLAQGASVRYEQYF. The full variable domain, with the rest looked up from reference TRBV5-1 and TRBJ2-7, is KAGVTQTPRYLIKTRGQQVTLSCSPISGHRSVSWYQQTPGQGLQFLFEYFSETQRNKGNFPGRFSGRQFSNSRSEMNVSTLELGDSALYLCASSLAQGASVRYEQYFGPGTRLTVT.

This rearrangement joins TRBV28 to TRBJ1-4; 9 bases are a match to TRBD1. V lost 6 bases and J lost 6; bases outside the gene matches: 5. Per germline, CDR1 MDHEN and CDR2 SYDVKM. The CDR3 contains 14 residues. The CDR3 spells CASSPGTGHEKLFF. The CDR3 nucleotides are TGTGCCAGCAGCCCCGGGACAGGGCATGAAAAACTGTTTTTT.

The chain recombines TRBV19 with TRBJ1-5; D perhaps matches TRBD1 (6 bases). CDR1 is LNHDA and CDR2 is SQIVND in the germline V gene (reference sequence). CDR3 length equals 15 residues. V lost 1 base, J lost 6 bases, and 13 bases lay in between. CDR3: CASSIVRQAPQPQHF. CDR3 DNA sequence: TGTGCCAGTAGTATAGTCAGACAGGCTCCTCAGCCCCAGCATTTT. Full variable domain (outside the CDR3, taken from reference TRBV19 and TRBJ1-5): DGGITQSPKYLFRKEGQNVTLSCEQNLNHDAMYWYRQDPGQGLRLIYYSQIVNDFQKGDIAEGYSVSREKKESFPLTVTSAQKNPTAFYLCASSIVRQAPQPQHFGDGTRLSIL.

The CDR3 loop reads CASSLVGGGPENEAFF. The CDR3 DNA is TGTGCCAGCAGCTTAGTCGGAGGGGGCCCGGAAAATGAAGCTTTCTTT. The chain links TRBV11-2 to TRBJ1-1; 7 bases are a match to TRBD1. The CDR3 covers 16 residues. V lost 1 base to trimming and J lost 7 bases; unmatched junction nucleotides: 12. CDR1 SGHAT and CDR2 FQNNGV come from the germline V gene.

The sample holds one count of this clone. V usage is TRBV19 and J usage is TRBJ1-5; D is uncertain. This CDR3 has 15 residues. Between the trimmed V and J ends, which lost 2 bases and 6 bases, there was a span of 14 bases. Germline-derived CDR1 and CDR2 are LNHDA and SQIVND (reference sequence). CDR3 residues: CASSITQNRGQPQHF. In DNA, the CDR3 is TGTGCCAGTAGTATAACCCAAAACCGGGGTCAGCCCCAGCATTTT.

This rearrangement joins TRBV13 to TRBJ1-2, with a possible D match to TRBD1 (6 bases). Trimming pared 4 bases from V and 4 bases from J, leaving 10 bases between. CDR1 and CDR2 from the germline V gene are PRHDT and FYEKMQ (reference sequence). This CDR3 is built from 13 residues. The CDR3 coding sequence is TGTGCCAGCAGCTCCGGACAGTTCTATGGCTACACCTTC. Protein: CASSSGQFYGYTF.

The chain links TRBV6-6 to TRBJ1-2; 10 bases fit TRBD1. The CDR3 loop spans 16 amino acids. Per the germline V gene, CDR1 is MNHNY and CDR2 is SVGAGI (reference sequence). Trimming took 0 bases from V and 8 from J; bases not matched to a gene: 9. In DNA, the CDR3 is TGTGCCAGCAGTTACTCAGGGACAGGGGCCACGGGCGGCTACACCTTC. Protein sequence: CASSYSGTGATGGYTF.

This sequence joins TRBV30 and TRBJ1-3, with D unresolved. The CDR3 has 15 residues. The germline V and J ends were trimmed by 1 base and 0 bases, with 10 bases remaining between them. The germline V gene encodes CDR1 GTSNPN and CDR2 SVGIG (reference sequence). The CDR3 here is CAWSGQAYSGNTIYF. Written as DNA, the CDR3 is TGTGCCTGGAGTGGGCAGGCCTACTCTGGAAACACCATATATTTT. Full variable domain (rest looked up from reference TRBV30 and TRBJ1-3): SQTIHQWPATLVQPVGSPLSLECTVEGTSNPNLYWYRQAAGRGLQLLFYSVGIGQISSEVPQNLSASRPQDRQFILSSKKLLLSDSGFYLCAWSGQAYSGNTIYFGEGSWLTVV.

CDR3 DNA sequence: TGCGCCAGCAGCACGGGGACAGGGCTGAACACTGAAGCTTTCTTT. Translated, it gives CASSTGTGLNTEAFF. V gene TRBV5-1 combines with J gene TRBJ1-1; 9 positions match TRBD1. The J segment lost 0 bases and the V segment lost 4 bases, leaving 4 bases of the junction unmatched. The CDR3 is made up of 15 amino acids. Germline CDR1 is SGHRS and CDR2 is YFSETQ.

The chain joins TRBV15 to TRBJ1-4, with D possibly matching TRBD1 (6 bases). Germline assignment: CDR1 LNHNV and CDR2 YYDKDF (reference sequence). V dropped 0 bases and J dropped 10 bases, with 15 bases sitting between them. The CDR3 contains 15 residues. The CDR3 nucleotides read TGTGCCACCAGCAGAGAGGCAGGGGATTATGGAAAACTGTTTTTT. This gives the protein CATSREAGDYGKLFF. The variable domain in full, with the rest retrieved from reference TRBV15 and TRBJ1-4, is DAMVIQNPRYQVTQFGKPVTLSCSQTLNHNVMYWYQQKSSQAPKLLFHYYDKDFNNEADTPDNFQSRRPNTSFCFLDIRSPGLGDTAMYLCATSREAGDYGKLFFGSGTQLSVL.

V gene TRBV9 combines with J gene TRBJ2-1; 15 bases are shared with TRBD2. Germline values: CDR1 SGDLS, CDR2 YYNGEE. V gave up 3 bases and J gave up 0 bases; unmatched junction bases: 10. This CDR3 has 20 residues. CDR3 region: CASSATPGTSGGSSYNEQFF. CDR3 coding DNA: TGTGCCAGCAGCGCTACCCCTGGGACTAGCGGGGGGAGCTCCTACAATGAGCAGTTCTTC.

This chain connects TRBV7-6 to TRBJ2-3, with TRBD2 identical over 10 bases. The junction had 11 bases not matched to a gene; V was cut back by 5 bases and J by 6 bases. The CDR3 is 16 amino acids. Germline loops: CDR1 SGHVS, CDR2 FNYEAQ. The chain's CDR3 is CASSLGSGGAADTQYF. The CDR3 DNA follows: TGTGCCAGCAGCCTGGGGAGCGGGGGGGCAGCGGATACGCAGTATTTT.

V usage is TRBV5-1 and J usage is TRBJ2-3; 12 nucleotides align to TRBD2. Trimming at V came to 4 bases and at J to 3 bases, leaving 3 bases not matched to a gene. CDR3 length: 15 residues. The germline V gene has CDR1 SGHRS and CDR2 YFSETQ. This CDR3 reads CASSTLAGGTDTQYF. CDR3 coding DNA: TGCGCCAGCAGCACGCTAGCGGGGGGGACAGATACGCAGTATTTT.

This clone was picked up a small number of times. This sample also contains other DNA sequences that code for the same CDR3. V is TRBV5-1 and J is TRBJ1-2, with TRBD1 matching 7 bases. The CDR3 runs 14 residues. J lost 3 bases, V lost 0 bases, and 2 bases had no gene match. CDR1 and CDR2 from the germline V gene are SGHRS and YFSETQ. CDR3 coding DNA: TGCGCCAGCAGCTTGGGGACAGGAGACTATGGCTACACCTTC. Its translation is CASSLGTGDYGYTF.

In its sample, this clone was seen once. The CDR3 is CASSADGRYNEQFF. The CDR3 region has the DNA TGTGCCAGCAGCGCAGACGGCAGGTACAATGAGCAGTTCTTC. The chain carries TRBV2 and TRBJ2-1; D gene ambiguous. V was shortened by 6 bases and J by 4 bases, with 13 bases between the two germline ends. The CDR3 contains 14 residues. The germline CDR1 and CDR2 sequences are SNHLY and FYNNEI.

This chain uses TRBV10-2 with TRBJ1-2; TRBD1 agrees at 11 bases. Trimming removed 6 bases from V and 4 bases from J; junction bases left unmatched: 4. Germline V gene lookup returns CDR1 WSHSY and CDR2 SAAADI. This CDR3 is 14 amino acids long. The CDR3 reads CASRDRGLVYGYTF. Written as DNA, the CDR3 is TGCGCCAGCAGGGACAGGGGGCTCGTCTATGGCTACACCTTC.

The V call is TRBV9, the J call TRBJ1-2, with 7 bases fitting TRBD1. CDR3 length: 13 amino acids. Germline assignment: CDR1 SGDLS and CDR2 YYNGEE. After removal of 0 bases from V and 7 bases from J, the junction contained 3 bases not matched to a gene. The CDR3 nucleotides read TGTGCCAGCAGCGTAGTACAGGGGATTGGCTACACCTTC. It codes for CASSVVQGIGYTF.

This rearrangement joins TRBV5-4 to TRBJ1-2, with D possibly TRBD1 on 5 matching bases. Trimming took off 1 base at V and 6 bases at J, with 16 bases between the two ends. Germline lookup yields CDR1 SGHNT and CDR2 YYREEE (reference sequence). This CDR3 has 15 amino acids. In DNA, the CDR3 is TGTGCCAGCAGCTTGTTTACAGGAACCGAAGATGGCTACACCTTC. It translates to CASSLFTGTEDGYTF.

The chain couples TRBV6-5 to TRBJ2-7; D is perhaps TRBD1 (6 bases). The CDR3 spans 13 residues. Germline V gene data show CDR1 as MNHEY and CDR2 as SVGAGI. Between the trimmed V and J ends, which lost 0 bases and 6 bases, there was a span of 9 bases. CDR3 protein: CASSYSRGGEQYF. CDR3 in DNA: TGTGCCAGCAGTTACTCCAGGGGCGGCGAGCAGTACTTC.